The 9 T cell receptor beta chains below come from one sample, sequenced in a study of blood T cell repertoires in COVID-19. Here immunoSEQ multiplex PCR was the method, and the copy in TCRdb shows in-frame clones only, minus some. This sample yields under 300,000 clones, of which more than 80% are seen a single time; 2.4% belongs to the top ten. The sequenced sample was PBMCs or T cells enriched from blood (not recorded which). The receptors come from a woman between 18 and 30 years old who had recovered from COVID-19.

This chain connects TRBV27 to TRBJ1-1; 7 nucleotides align to TRBD1. The CDR3 has 15 residues. Per the germline V gene, CDR1 is MNHEY and CDR2 is SMNVEV (reference sequence). V gave up 5 bases and J gave up 0 bases; unmatched junction bases: 6. CDR3 sequence: CASSRTGLMNTEAFF. The CDR3 region has the DNA TGTGCCAGCAGTCGGACAGGACTCATGAACACTGAAGCTTTCTTT.

V and J are TRBV29-1 and TRBJ2-3, with TRBD1 identical over 8 bases. The CDR3 loop spans 13 amino acids. J gave up 1 base and V 8 bases, and 5 bases lay outside the gene matches. CDR1 SQVTM and CDR2 ANQGSEA come from the germline V gene. The CDR3 DNA reads as TGCAGCTTCGAGGACAGGGGCACAGATACGCAGTATTTT. Its translation is CSFEDRGTDTQYF.

The chain recombines TRBV5-1 with TRBJ2-2, with TRBD1 matching over 9 bases. The CDR3 runs to 16 residues. Germline loops: CDR1 SGHRS, CDR2 YFSETQ. J was trimmed by 0 bases and V by 4 bases; bases with no gene match: 4. The DNA of the CDR3 is TGCGCCAGCAGCACCCGACAGGGGGCGAACACCGGGGAGCTGTTTTTT. Its protein product is CASSTRQGANTGELFF.

The J gene is TRBJ2-3, the V gene TRBV28, with D possibly being TRBD1 (6 bases). The V and J ends lost 6 bases and 1 base respectively, with 11 bases between them. The V gene's germline CDR1 is MDHEN and CDR2 SYDVKM. This CDR3 is built from 14 residues. The CDR3 DNA is TGTGCCAGCAGCAAGACAGGCGGCACAGATACGCAGTATTTT. Amino acids: CASSKTGGTDTQYF.

The chain couples TRBV2 to TRBJ1-2; D unclear. Deletions cut 6 bases from V and 8 bases from J, with 16 bases between. CDR1 is SNHLY, CDR2 FYNNEI, per germline. The CDR3 consists of 13 residues. The CDR3 bases are TGTGCCAGCAGACCTCAGGTGACGGGGGGCTACACCTTC. Translated: CASRPQVTGGYTF.

The rearrangement links TRBV21-1 to TRBJ1-1. TRBV21-1 is noted as a pseudogene. The CDR3 sequence is 14 residues long. DNA of the CDR3: TGTGCCAGCAGCCCGTTCCGGGAGAACACTGAAGCTTTCTTT. Its translation: CASSPFRENTEAFF.

This chain links TRBV5-1 with TRBJ1-2, with 8 nucleotides matching TRBD1. Germline V lookup: CDR1 SGHRS, CDR2 YFSETQ. The CDR3 consists of 17 residues. Germline trimming cut 4 bases from V and 2 bases from J; bases unmatched to any gene: 13. CDR3 sequence (DNA): TGCGCCAGCAGCAGGGACAGGTCATGGCAGGGGAACTATGGCTACACCTTC. Its protein product is CASSRDRSWQGNYGYTF.

The rearrangement links TRBV3-1 (or the pseudogene TRBV3-2) to TRBJ2-7; 8 nucleotides line up with TRBD1. Per germline, CDR1 LGHDT and CDR2 YNNKEL (reference sequence). The CDR3 is 16 residues long. V lost 3 bases, J lost 3 bases, and 10 bases stayed unmatched. CDR3 loop: CASSHGPGTGDYEQYF. The CDR3 DNA is TGTGCCAGCAGCCACGGACCCGGGACAGGTGACTACGAGCAGTACTTC.

This rearrangement joins TRBV11-3 to TRBJ2-3, with TRBD2 as a possible D gene (6 bases). The CDR3 has 14 residues. CDR1 and CDR2 (germline): SGHNT, YENEEA. Trimming removed 5 bases from V and 2 bases from J, with 11 bases in between. The CDR3 coding sequence is TGTGCCAGCAGCCCCCGGGACTCCACAGATACGCAGTATTTT. This encodes CASSPRDSTDTQYF.